This TCR beta chain was identified during a study of blood T cell repertoires in COVID-19. Study-wide context: PBMCs, B-cell-depleted T cells, or T cells were the source of the cDNA or gDNA that made up the material.

As handled by the study authors: Amplification of reference gene primers provided the estimated nucleated cell counts. Generated by immunoSEQ multiplex PCR, the TCRdb table keeps only in-frame clones and is missing some. The V and J calls and the clone size are those of that table, but D and trimming were determined from the DNA. Of under 80,000 clones in the sample, 65% to 90% were seen once. Germline lookup yields CDR1 SGDLS and CDR2 YYNGEE. The CDR3 runs to 15 residues. V lost 5 bases and J lost 2, with 16 bases in between. This sequence originates from a woman in her sixties with acute or convalescent COVID-19. The chain is built from TRBV9 and TRBJ1-2, with D possibly being TRBD1 (6 bases). Sequenced material: peripheral blood. DNA for the CDR3: TGTGCCAGCAGGCGCCGAGAACAGGGAAACTATGGCTACACCTTC. It translates to CASRRREQGNYGYTF.